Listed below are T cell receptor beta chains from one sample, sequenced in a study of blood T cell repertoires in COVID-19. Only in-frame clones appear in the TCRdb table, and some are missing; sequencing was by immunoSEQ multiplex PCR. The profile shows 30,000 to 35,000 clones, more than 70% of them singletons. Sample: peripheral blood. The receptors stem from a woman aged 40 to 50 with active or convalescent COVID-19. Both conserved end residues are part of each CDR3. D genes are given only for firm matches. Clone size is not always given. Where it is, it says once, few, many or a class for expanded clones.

CASSLGDRLSQETQYF TGCGCCAGCAGCTTGGGGGACAGGTTGAGCCAAGAGACCCAGTACTTC TRBJ2-5 TRBD1 TRBV5-1 NA
CATSRDLSGGNQPQHF TGTGCCACCAGCAGAGATCTTTCCGGGGGGAATCAGCCCCAGCATTTT TRBJ1-5 NA TRBV15 NA
CASSPGGTGLDYEQYF TGCGCCAGCAGCCCCGGGGGGACAGGGTTAGACTACGAGCAGTACTTC TRBJ2-7 TRBD1 TRBV5-1 few
CSVGGNDRRQGVSYGYTF TGCAGCGTCGGTGGGAATGATCGAAGACAGGGAGTGTCCTATGGCTACACCTTC TRBJ1-2 TRBD1 TRBV29-1 NA
CASSLKVVAGYEQYF TGTGCCAGCAGTTTAAAAGTGGTAGCGGGATACGAGCAGTACTTC TRBJ2-7 TRBD2 TRBV27 NA
CASSKRGSFFSYNSPLHF TGTGCCAGCAGCAAAAGGGGGTCATTCTTCTCCTATAATTCACCCCTCCACTTT TRBJ1-6 NA TRBV21-1 few
CASSLVRAMNTGELFF TGTGCCAGCAGCTTGGTCAGGGCTATGAACACCGGGGAGCTGTTTTTT TRBJ2-2 NA TRBV7-8 NA
CASSIFTGQGTYGYTF TGTGCCAGTAGTATTTTTACGGGACAGGGGACCTATGGCTACACCTTC TRBJ1-2 TRBD1 TRBV19 NA
CASSHGQGLNTEAFF TGCGCCAGCAGCCATGGACAGGGATTGAACACTGAAGCTTTCTTT TRBJ1-1 TRBD1 TRBV4-1 NA
CASSFTSGGAPGELFF TGTGCCAGCAGCTTTACTAGCGGGGGGGCCCCCGGGGAGCTGTTTTTT TRBJ2-2 TRBD2 TRBV7-3 NA
CASSNDYLHEQFF TGTGCCAGTAGTAACGACTATCTCCATGAGCAGTTCTTC TRBJ2-1 NA TRBV19 NA
CASSYSRVYNEQFF TGTGCCAGCAGTTACTCGAGGGTCTACAATGAGCAGTTCTTC TRBJ2-1 NA TRBV6-5 NA
CASTARAGQETQYF TGTGCCAGTACCGCACGGGCAGGGCAAGAGACCCAGTACTTC TRBJ2-5 NA TRBV19 NA
CASSQDYRGPEKLFF TGCGCCAGCAGCCAAGATTACAGGGGGCCTGAAAAACTGTTTTTT TRBJ1-4 TRBD1 TRBV4-1 few
CASRPLLAGVNEQFF TGCGCCAGCAGGCCACTACTAGCGGGAGTGAATGAGCAGTTCTTC TRBJ2-1 TRBD2 TRBV4-1 NA
CASGDRYGYTF TGTGCCAGCGGTGACCGGTATGGCTACACCTTC TRBJ1-2 NA TRBV2 few
CASSSSGGQETQYF TGTGCCAGCAGTTCTAGCGGGGGGCAAGAGACCCAGTACTTC TRBJ2-5 TRBD2 TRBV28 NA
CASSESTGLSYNEQFF TGTGCCAGCTCGGAGAGCACGGGACTGTCCTACAATGAGCAGTTCTTC TRBJ2-1 NA TRBV18 NA
CASSIVGVERTGELFF TGTGCCAGTAGTATAGTCGGGGTAGAGCGGACCGGGGAGCTGTTTTTT TRBJ2-2 NA TRBV19 NA
CASTRRESYNEQFF TGTGCCAGCACCCGGAGAGAGTCCTACAATGAGCAGTTCTTC TRBJ2-1 NA TRBV6-6 NA
CASSRPGQGYNTEAFF TGTGCCAGCAGTCGACCGGGACAGGGATACAACACTGAAGCTTTCTTT TRBJ1-1 TRBD1 TRBV6-6 NA
CASSLALGSTGETQYF TGCGCCAGCAGCTTGGCCCTAGGATCTACGGGTGAGACCCAGTACTTC TRBJ2-5 NA TRBV5-1 NA
CASSLAGGAGTQYF TGTGCCAGCAGCTTGGCCGGGGGGGCGGGGACCCAGTACTTC TRBJ2-5 TRBD2 TRBV11-2 NA
CASSRYGTLAEKGEQYF TGTGCCAGCAGCCGTTATGGGACCCTAGCGGAGAAGGGAGAGCAGTACTTC TRBJ2-7 TRBD2 TRBV14 NA
CASSAGTYDNSPLHF TGTGCCAGCAGTGCAGGGACATATGATAATTCACCCCTCCACTTT TRBJ1-6 NA TRBV6-4 NA
CASSPPTGVVNTEAFF TGTGCCAGCAGCCCTCCGACAGGGGTGGTGAACACTGAAGCTTTCTTT TRBJ1-1 TRBD1 TRBV5-4 NA
CASSRQVPGNTIYF TGTGCCAGCAGCCGACAGGTTCCTGGAAACACCATATATTTT TRBJ1-3 NA TRBV6-5 NA
CASSLGGQGGEKLFF TGTGCCAGCAGCTTGGGAGGACAGGGGGGGGAAAAACTGTTTTTT TRBJ1-4 TRBD1 TRBV5-4 NA
CASSSGDSGGNQPQHF TGTGCCAGCAGTTCGGGCGATTCGGGAGGGAATCAGCCCCAGCATTTT TRBJ1-5 NA TRBV28 NA
CASSQTPEGDYGYTF TGTGCCAGCAGCCAGACACCTGAAGGGGACTATGGCTACACCTTC TRBJ1-2 NA TRBV3-1/TRBV3-2 NA
CASSERGNQPQHF TGTGCCAGCAGTGAGAGAGGTAATCAGCCCCAGCATTTT TRBJ1-5 NA TRBV25-1 NA
CASTRVTSGRYNEQFF TGTGCCAGCACCCGAGTTACTAGCGGGCGCTACAATGAGCAGTTCTTC TRBJ2-1 TRBD2 TRBV3-1/TRBV3-2 NA
CASRPEGAGPQHF TGTGCCAGCCGTCCGGAGGGGGCCGGCCCCCAGCATTTT TRBJ1-5 TRBD1 TRBV6-5 NA
CASSGPQGLNEQFF TGTGCCAGCAGCGGCCCACAGGGGCTGAATGAGCAGTTCTTC TRBJ2-1 TRBD1 TRBV11-3 NA
CASSQGAPTEAFF TGTGCCAGCAGCCAGGGGGCCCCTACTGAAGCTTTCTTT TRBJ1-1 TRBD1 TRBV7-3 NA
CATAQRGAYNEQFF TGTGCCACCGCGCAGCGGGGGGCTTACAATGAGCAGTTCTTC TRBJ2-1 TRBD2 TRBV19 NA
CASSLVQGGSPLHF TGTGCCAGCAGCTTAGTACAGGGCGGATCACCCCTCCACTTT TRBJ1-6 NA TRBV7-2 once
CASSRNPTGGETQYF TGTGCCAGCAGCCGCAACCCCACTGGCGGCGAGACCCAGTACTTC TRBJ2-5 NA TRBV27 NA
CASSAARGGGGNTIYF TGTGCCAGCAGTGCTGCACGGGGTGGAGGTGGAAACACCATATATTTT TRBJ1-3 NA TRBV6-1 once
CASSLAPGGSNQPQHF TGCGCCAGCAGCTTGGCCCCGGGGGGTTCGAATCAGCCCCAGCATTTT TRBJ1-5 NA TRBV5-1 NA
CASTVRTDYYGYTF TGTGCCAGCACCGTGAGGACAGACTACTATGGCTACACCTTC TRBJ1-2 NA TRBV2 NA
CASSSGFGNTEAFF TGTGCCAGCAGCTCGGGGTTCGGGAACACTGAAGCTTTCTTT TRBJ1-1 NA TRBV7-3 NA
CASSLALNEQFF TGTGCCAGCAGCTTAGCTCTCAATGAGCAGTTCTTC TRBJ2-1 NA TRBV7-9 few
CASGGRMNTEAFF TGTGCCAGCGGTGGCAGGATGAACACTGAAGCTTTCTTT TRBJ1-1 NA TRBV27 NA
CASSSGTGWNTEAFF TGCGCCAGCAGCTCTGGGACAGGGTGGAACACTGAAGCTTTCTTT TRBJ1-1 TRBD1 TRBV5-1 NA
CASSPRTGVNTEAFF TGTGCCAGCAGCCCCCGGACAGGGGTGAACACTGAAGCTTTCTTT TRBJ1-1 TRBD1 TRBV9 NA
CASSLTRGQPGLAGASTDTQYF TGTGCCAGCAGCTTAACCCGGGGCCAACCGGGACTAGCGGGGGCGAGCACAGATACGCAGTATTTT TRBJ2-3 TRBD2 TRBV7-3 NA
CASSYRHEQYF TGTGCCAGCAGTTATCGTCACGAGCAGTACTTC TRBJ2-7 NA TRBV27 NA
CASSPPGIGSYEQYF TGTGCCAGCTCACCTCCAGGGATTGGGTCCTACGAGCAGTACTTC TRBJ2-7 NA TRBV18 NA
CAIGTSGGRETQYF TGTGCCATCGGGACTAGCGGGGGTCGGGAGACCCAGTACTTC TRBJ2-5 TRBD2 TRBV7-2 NA
CASSSGTVYNEQFF TGTGCCAGCAGCTCAGGGACAGTATACAATGAGCAGTTCTTC TRBJ2-1 TRBD1 TRBV2 NA